Following are 11 T cell receptor beta chains from one sample sequenced in a study of shared clonotypes between healthy human individuals. The naive CD8 fraction comprised CD45RO-negative cells positively selected for CCR7 and excluded terminally differentiated effector memory CD45RA+ cells. Libraries were prepared by immunoSEQ multiplex PCR; TCRdb keeps only in-frame clonotypes and omits some of them. The sample lists around 2,000,000 clones; approximately 94% were seen once. Sequencing was done on a sample of naive CD8+ T cells from PBMCs. The receptors originated from a man aged 18 to 30 in good health. Some clones in this sample may be carry-over from other donors' samples.

V and J are TRBV9 and TRBJ2-2; no clear D gene. The V end lost 4 bases, the J end lost 1 base, and 8 bases lay between the germline ends. The germline V gene encodes CDR1 SGDLS and CDR2 YYNGEE. This CDR3 spans 14 amino acids. Here the CDR3 reads CASSSEMNTGELFF. In nucleotides, the CDR3 is TGTGCCAGCAGCAGTGAGATGAACACCGGGGAGCTGTTTTTT. Together with reference TRBV9 and TRBJ2-2, the CDR3 gives the full variable domain: DSGVTQTPKHLITATGQRVTLRCSPRSGDLSVYWYQQSLDQGLQFLIQYYNGEERAKGNILERFSAQQFPDLHSELNLSSLELGDSALYFCASSSEMNTGELFFGEGSRLTVL.

The chain recombines TRBV7-9 with TRBJ1-2; D is possibly TRBD1 (5 bases). CDR1 is SEHNR, CDR2 FQNEAQ, per germline (reference sequence). Trimming removed 3 bases at V and 4 bases at J, with 9 bases between. The CDR3 consists of 13 residues. The CDR3 region has the DNA TGTGCCAGCAGCTTCGCAGGGACCTATGGCTACACCTTC. Translated: CASSFAGTYGYTF.

Note on this clone: At the DNA level, this CDR3 is encoded by other sequences in the same sample as well. This sequence joins TRBV4-1 and TRBJ2-7; D might be TRBD2 (5 bases). V lost 0 bases and J 4 bases, leaving 13 bases between the germline ends. The CDR3 has 15 amino acids. The germline V gene encodes CDR1 MGHRA and CDR2 YSYEKL. This CDR3 reads CASSQESPSPYEQYF. Written as DNA, the CDR3 is TGCGCCAGCAGCCAAGAGTCACCTAGCCCTTACGAGCAGTACTTC.

The table lists this clone with a count of one. The rearrangement uses TRBV28 and TRBJ1-1, with TRBD1 identical over 7 bases. Looked up from germline, CDR1 is MDHEN and CDR2 is SYDVKM. V lost 6 bases to trimming and J lost 5 bases; unmatched junction nucleotides: 9. The CDR3 loop spans 14 amino acids. This CDR3 reads CASRGGQSGTEAFF. Written as DNA, the CDR3 is TGTGCCAGCAGAGGGGGACAGTCGGGAACTGAAGCTTTCTTT. The full variable domain, rest sourced from reference TRBV28 and TRBJ1-1, is DVKVTQSSRYLVKRTGEKVFLECVQDMDHENMFWYRQDPGLGLRLIYFSYDVKMKEKGDIPEGYSVSREKKERFSLILESASTNQTSMYLCASRGGQSGTEAFFGQGTRLTVV.

This chain links TRBV7-9 with TRBJ2-1, with 14 bases matching TRBD2. Germline CDR1 SEHNR, CDR2 FQNEAQ (reference sequence). This CDR3 spans 19 amino acids. J gave up 4 bases and V 5 bases, and 13 bases lay outside the gene matches. CDR3 sequence (DNA): TGTGCCAGCAGCACAACGAAGGGACTAGCGGGGGTCTCATACAATGAGCAGTTCTTC. Amino acids: CASSTTKGLAGVSYNEQFF.

V gene TRBV13 combines with J gene TRBJ1-2; possible D gene TRBD1, 5 bases. The CDR3 runs 17 residues. Per the germline V gene, CDR1 is PRHDT and CDR2 is FYEKMQ (reference sequence). The V and J ends lost 5 bases and 4 bases respectively, with 23 bases between them. CDR3 in DNA: TGTGCCAGCAGCCCTCGCCTACTTTTGCAGGGAGGCTATGGCTACACCTTC. Translation: CASSPRLLLQGGYGYTF.

This clone showed up just once. The chain employs TRBV9 and TRBJ2-7, with 7 bases matching TRBD1. V trimming: 5 bases; J trimming: 0 bases; junction bases outside the gene matches: 2. Germline V lookup: CDR1 SGDLS, CDR2 YYNGEE. The CDR3 runs to 13 residues. The CDR3 nucleotides read TGTGCCAGCAGTGGGACAGTCTCCTACGAGCAGTACTTC. Its protein is CASSGTVSYEQYF.

Turning to this clone: Distinct nucleotide sequences in the sample also encode this CDR3. The rearrangement uses TRBV28 and TRBJ2-7, with a weak D call TRBD1 (6 bases). The CDR3 contains 13 residues. The V end was cut by 6 bases, the J end by 3 bases, with 12 bases between. Per the germline V gene, CDR1 is MDHEN and CDR2 is SYDVKM. CDR3 coding DNA: TGTGCCAGCAGGTCTACAGGGATCTACGAGCAGTACTTC. Protein product: CASRSTGIYEQYF.

This clone was observed once. This rearrangement joins TRBV28 to TRBJ2-7; D uncertain. Germline V lookup: CDR1 MDHEN, CDR2 SYDVKM. The CDR3 spans 14 residues. Trimming took off 3 bases at V and 0 bases at J, with 9 bases between the two ends. The CDR3: CASSFLGISYEQYF. The CDR3 DNA reads as TGTGCCAGCAGTTTCCTAGGGATCTCCTACGAGCAGTACTTC.

The J gene is TRBJ2-1, the V gene TRBV11-2; D gene unclear. Deletions cut 1 base from V and 6 bases from J, with 10 bases between. CDR3 size: 14 residues. Germline V lookup: CDR1 SGHAT, CDR2 FQNNGV. This CDR3 is CASSLGSYPNEQFF. For the CDR3, the DNA is TGTGCCAGCAGCTTAGGGTCTTACCCCAATGAGCAGTTCTTC.

The chain couples TRBV29-1 to TRBJ2-3; 10 nucleotides line up with TRBD2. The CDR3 is 17 residues long. Per the germline V gene, CDR1 is SQVTM and CDR2 is ANQGSEA. The V gene end was trimmed by 4 bases and the J gene end by 3 bases; junction bases not matched to a gene: 13. CDR3 loop: CSVGGLAGVTLTDTQYF. The CDR3 DNA is TGCAGCGTTGGTGGGCTAGCGGGAGTCACCTTAACAGATACGCAGTATTTT.